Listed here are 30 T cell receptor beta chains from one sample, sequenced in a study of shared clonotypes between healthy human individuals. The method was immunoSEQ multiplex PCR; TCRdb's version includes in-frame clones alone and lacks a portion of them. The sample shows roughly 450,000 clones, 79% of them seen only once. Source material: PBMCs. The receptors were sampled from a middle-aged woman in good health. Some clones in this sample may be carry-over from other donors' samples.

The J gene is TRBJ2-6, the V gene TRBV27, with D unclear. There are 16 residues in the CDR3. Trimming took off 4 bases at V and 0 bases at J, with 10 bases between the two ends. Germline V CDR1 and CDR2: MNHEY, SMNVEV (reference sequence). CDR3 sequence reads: CASSSTYSSGANVLTF. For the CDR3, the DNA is TGTGCCAGCAGTTCGACCTACAGCTCTGGGGCCAACGTCCTGACTTTC.

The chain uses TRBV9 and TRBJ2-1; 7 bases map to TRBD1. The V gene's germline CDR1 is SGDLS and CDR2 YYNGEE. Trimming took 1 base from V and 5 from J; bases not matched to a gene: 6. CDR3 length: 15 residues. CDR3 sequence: CASSVSGQANNEQFF. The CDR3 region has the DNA TGTGCCAGCAGCGTATCCGGACAGGCTAACAATGAGCAGTTCTTC.

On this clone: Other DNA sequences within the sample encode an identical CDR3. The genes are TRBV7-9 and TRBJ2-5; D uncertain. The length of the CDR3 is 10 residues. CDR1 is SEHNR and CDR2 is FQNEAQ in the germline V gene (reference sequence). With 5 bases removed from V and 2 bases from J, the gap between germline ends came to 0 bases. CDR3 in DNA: TGTGCCAGCAGCCAAGAGACCCAGTACTTC. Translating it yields CASSQETQYF. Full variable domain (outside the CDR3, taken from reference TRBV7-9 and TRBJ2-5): DTGVSQNPRHKITKRGQNVTFRCDPISEHNRLYWYRQTLGQGPEFLTYFQNEAQLEKSRLLSDRFSAERPKGSFSTLEIQRTEQGDSAMYLCASSQETQYFGPGTRLLVL.

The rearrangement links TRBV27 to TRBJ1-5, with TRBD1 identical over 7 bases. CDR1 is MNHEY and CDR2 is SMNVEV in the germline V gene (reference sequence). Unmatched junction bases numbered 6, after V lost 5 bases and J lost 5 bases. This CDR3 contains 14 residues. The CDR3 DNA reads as TGTGCCAGCAGTATAAACAGGGGAGATCAGCCCCAGCATTTT. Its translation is CASSINRGDQPQHF.

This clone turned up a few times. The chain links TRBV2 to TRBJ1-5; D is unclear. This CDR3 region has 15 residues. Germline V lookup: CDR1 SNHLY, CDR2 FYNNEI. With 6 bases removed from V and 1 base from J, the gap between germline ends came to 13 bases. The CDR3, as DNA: TGTGCCAGCAGGCTGAGCGAGAAAAGCAATCAGCCCCAGCATTTT. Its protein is CASRLSEKSNQPQHF. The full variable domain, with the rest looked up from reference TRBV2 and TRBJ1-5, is EPEVTQTPSHQVTQMGQEVILRCVPISNHLYFYWYRQILGQKVEFLVSFYNNEISEKSEIFDDQFSVERPDGSNFTLKIRSTKLEDSAMYFCASRLSEKSNQPQHFGDGTRLSIL.

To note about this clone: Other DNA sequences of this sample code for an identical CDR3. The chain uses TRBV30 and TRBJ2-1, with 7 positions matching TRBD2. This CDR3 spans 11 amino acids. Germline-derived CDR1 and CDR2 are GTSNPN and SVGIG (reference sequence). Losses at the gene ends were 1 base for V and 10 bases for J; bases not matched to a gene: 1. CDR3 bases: TGTGCCTGGAGTGCGGGGGGAGAGCAGTTCTTC. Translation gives CAWSAGGEQFF.

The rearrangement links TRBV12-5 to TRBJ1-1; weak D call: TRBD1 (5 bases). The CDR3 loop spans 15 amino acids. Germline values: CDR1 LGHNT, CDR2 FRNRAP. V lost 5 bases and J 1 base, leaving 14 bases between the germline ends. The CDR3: CASGAAGRGNTEAFF. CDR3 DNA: TGTGCTAGTGGTGCCGCCGGTAGGGGGAACACTGAAGCTTTCTTT.

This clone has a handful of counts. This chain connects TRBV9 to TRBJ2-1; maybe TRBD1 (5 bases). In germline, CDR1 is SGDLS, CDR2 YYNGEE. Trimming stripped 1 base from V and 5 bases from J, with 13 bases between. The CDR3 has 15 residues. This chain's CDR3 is CASSVRGSQDNEQFF. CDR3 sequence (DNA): TGTGCCAGCAGCGTAAGGGGTAGTCAAGACAATGAGCAGTTCTTC.

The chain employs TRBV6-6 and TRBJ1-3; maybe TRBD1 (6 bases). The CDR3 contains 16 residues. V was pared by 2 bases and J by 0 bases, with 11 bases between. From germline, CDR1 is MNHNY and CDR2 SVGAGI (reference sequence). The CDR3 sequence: CASSYGGQRSGNTIYF. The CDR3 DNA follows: TGTGCCAGCAGTTACGGCGGACAGCGCTCTGGAAACACCATATATTTT.

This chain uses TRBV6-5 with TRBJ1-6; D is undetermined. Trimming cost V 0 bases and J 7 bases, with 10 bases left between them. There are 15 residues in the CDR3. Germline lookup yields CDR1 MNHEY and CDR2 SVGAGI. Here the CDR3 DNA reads TGTGCCAGCAGTTACTCACATGGGTGGAATTCACCCCTCCACTTT. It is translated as CASSYSHGWNSPLHF.

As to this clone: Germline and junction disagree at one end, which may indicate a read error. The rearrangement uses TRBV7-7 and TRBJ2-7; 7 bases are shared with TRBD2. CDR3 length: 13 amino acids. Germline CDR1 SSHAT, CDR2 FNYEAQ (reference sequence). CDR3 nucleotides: TGTGCTAGCAGCTTAAGTCCGCGGGGGGAGCAGTACTTC. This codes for CASSLSPRGEQYF.

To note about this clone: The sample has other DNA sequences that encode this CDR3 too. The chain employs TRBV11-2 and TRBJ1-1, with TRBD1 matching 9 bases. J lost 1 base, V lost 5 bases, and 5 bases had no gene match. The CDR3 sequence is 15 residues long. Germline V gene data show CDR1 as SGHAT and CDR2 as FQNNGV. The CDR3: CASSPPGQGNTEAFF. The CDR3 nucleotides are TGTGCCAGCAGCCCCCCGGGACAGGGGAACACTGAAGCTTTCTTT.

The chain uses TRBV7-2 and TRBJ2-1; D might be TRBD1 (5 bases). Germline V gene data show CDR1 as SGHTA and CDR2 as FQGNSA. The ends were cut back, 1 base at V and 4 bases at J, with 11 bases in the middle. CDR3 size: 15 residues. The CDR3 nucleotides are TGTGCCAGCAGCTTAGAAGGGGCCCCATACAATGAGCAGTTCTTC. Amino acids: CASSLEGAPYNEQFF. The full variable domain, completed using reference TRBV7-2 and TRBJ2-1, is GAGVSQSPSNKVTEKGKDVELRCDPISGHTALYWYRQSLGQGLEFLIYFQGNSAPDKSGLPSDRFSAERTGGSVSTLTIQRTQQEDSAVYLCASSLEGAPYNEQFFGPGTRLTVL.

The CDR3 DNA reads as TGTGCCAGCAGCTTGATGGGGATGGGCGGGGAGCTGTTTTTT. It is translated as CASSLMGMGGELFF. The chain couples TRBV5-4 to TRBJ2-2; D unclear. From germline, CDR1 is SGHNT and CDR2 YYREEE (reference sequence). The CDR3 has 14 amino acids. V was trimmed by 1 base and J by 7 bases, leaving 11 bases between them.

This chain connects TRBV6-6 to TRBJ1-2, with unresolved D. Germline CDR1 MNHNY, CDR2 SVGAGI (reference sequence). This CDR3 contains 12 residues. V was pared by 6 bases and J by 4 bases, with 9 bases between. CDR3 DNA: TGTGCCAGCAGCTCTCCTAGCTATGGCTACACCTTC. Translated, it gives CASSSPSYGYTF.

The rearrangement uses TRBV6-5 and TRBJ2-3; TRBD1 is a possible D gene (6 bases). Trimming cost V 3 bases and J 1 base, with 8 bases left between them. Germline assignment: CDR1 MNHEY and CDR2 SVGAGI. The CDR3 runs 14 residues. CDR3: CASSYGGRTDTQYF. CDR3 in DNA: TGTGCCAGCAGTTATGGGGGCCGCACAGATACGCAGTATTTT.

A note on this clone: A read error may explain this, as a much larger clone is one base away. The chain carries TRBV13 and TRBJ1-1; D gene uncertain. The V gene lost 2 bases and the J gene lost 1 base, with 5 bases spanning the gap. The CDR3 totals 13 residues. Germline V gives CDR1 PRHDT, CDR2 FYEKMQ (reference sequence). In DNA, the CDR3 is TGTGCCAGCAGCTTATACAGGAACACTGAAGCTTTCTTT. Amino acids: CASSLYRNTEAFF.

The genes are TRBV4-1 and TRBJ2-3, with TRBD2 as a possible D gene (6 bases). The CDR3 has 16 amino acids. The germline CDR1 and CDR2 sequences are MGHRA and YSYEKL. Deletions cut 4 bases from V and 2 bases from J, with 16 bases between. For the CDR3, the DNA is TGCGCCAGCAGCCCTCTTAGCGGAACTAACACAGATACGCAGTATTTT. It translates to CASSPLSGTNTDTQYF.

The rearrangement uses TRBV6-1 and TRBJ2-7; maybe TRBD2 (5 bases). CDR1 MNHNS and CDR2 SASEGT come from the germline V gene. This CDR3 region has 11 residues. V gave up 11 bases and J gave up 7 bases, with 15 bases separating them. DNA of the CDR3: TGTGCCGGCACATCCCGGGGAGAGCAGTACTTC. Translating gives CAGTSRGEQYF.

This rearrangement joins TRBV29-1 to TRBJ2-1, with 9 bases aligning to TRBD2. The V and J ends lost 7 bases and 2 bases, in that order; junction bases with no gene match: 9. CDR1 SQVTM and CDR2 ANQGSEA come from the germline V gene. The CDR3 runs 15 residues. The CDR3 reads CSAGPRLAAYNEQFF. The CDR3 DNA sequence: TGCAGCGCTGGGCCGAGACTAGCGGCCTACAATGAGCAGTTCTTC.

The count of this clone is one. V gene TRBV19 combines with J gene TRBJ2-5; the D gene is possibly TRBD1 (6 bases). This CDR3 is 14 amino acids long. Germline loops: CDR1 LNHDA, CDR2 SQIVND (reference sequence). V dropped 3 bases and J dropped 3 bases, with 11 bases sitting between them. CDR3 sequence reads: CASSISGGEETQYF. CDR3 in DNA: TGTGCCAGTAGTATTTCTGGGGGCGAAGAGACCCAGTACTTC.

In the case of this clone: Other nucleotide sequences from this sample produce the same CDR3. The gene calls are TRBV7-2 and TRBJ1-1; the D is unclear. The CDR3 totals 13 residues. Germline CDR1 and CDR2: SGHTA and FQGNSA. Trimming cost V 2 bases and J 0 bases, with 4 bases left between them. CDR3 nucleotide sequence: TGTGCCAGCAGCTTAAGTCTGAACACTGAAGCTTTCTTT. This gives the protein CASSLSLNTEAFF.

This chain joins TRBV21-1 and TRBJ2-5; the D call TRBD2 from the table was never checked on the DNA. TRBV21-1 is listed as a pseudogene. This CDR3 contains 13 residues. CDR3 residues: CASSQWERETQYF. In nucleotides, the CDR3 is TGTGCCAGCAGCCAATGGGAGCGAGAGACCCAGTACTTC.

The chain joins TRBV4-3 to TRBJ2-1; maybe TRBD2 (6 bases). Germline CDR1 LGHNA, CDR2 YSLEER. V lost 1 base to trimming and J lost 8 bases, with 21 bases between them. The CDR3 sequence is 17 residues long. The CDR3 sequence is CASSQAGVTQGTYEQFF. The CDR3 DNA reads TGCGCCAGCAGCCAAGCGGGGGTGACGCAAGGGACTTATGAGCAGTTCTTC.

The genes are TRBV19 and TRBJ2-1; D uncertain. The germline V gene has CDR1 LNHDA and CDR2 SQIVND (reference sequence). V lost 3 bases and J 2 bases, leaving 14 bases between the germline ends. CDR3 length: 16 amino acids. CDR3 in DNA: TGTGCCAGTAGTATGAAGCCAGGAAGCGCCTACAATGAGCAGTTCTTC. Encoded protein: CASSMKPGSAYNEQFF.

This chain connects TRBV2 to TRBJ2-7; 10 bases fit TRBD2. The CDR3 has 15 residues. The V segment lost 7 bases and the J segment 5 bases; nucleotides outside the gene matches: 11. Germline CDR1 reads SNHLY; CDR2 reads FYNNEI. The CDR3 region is CASTPGASGSHEQYF. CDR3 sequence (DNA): TGTGCCAGCACCCCAGGGGCTAGCGGGAGCCACGAGCAGTACTTC.

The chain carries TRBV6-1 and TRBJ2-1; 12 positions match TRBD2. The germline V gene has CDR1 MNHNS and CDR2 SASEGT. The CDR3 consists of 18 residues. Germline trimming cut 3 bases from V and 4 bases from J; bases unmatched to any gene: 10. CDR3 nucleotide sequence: TGTGCCAGCAGTGACTATCTTCTAGCGGGGGGGCCGTACAATGAGCAGTTCTTC. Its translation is CASSDYLLAGGPYNEQFF.

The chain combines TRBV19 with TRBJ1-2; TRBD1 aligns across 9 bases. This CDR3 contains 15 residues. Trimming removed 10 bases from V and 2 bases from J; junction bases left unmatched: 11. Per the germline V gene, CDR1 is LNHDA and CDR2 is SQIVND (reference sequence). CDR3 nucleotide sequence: TGTGCCACCCTTGCCCGGGACAGGGCGAACTATGGCTACACCTTC. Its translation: CATLARDRANYGYTF. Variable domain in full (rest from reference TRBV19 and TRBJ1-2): DGGITQSPKYLFRKEGQNVTLSCEQNLNHDAMYWYRQDPGQGLRLIYYSQIVNDFQKGDIAEGYSVSREKKESFPLTVTSAQKNPTAFYLCATLARDRANYGYTFGSGTRLTVV.

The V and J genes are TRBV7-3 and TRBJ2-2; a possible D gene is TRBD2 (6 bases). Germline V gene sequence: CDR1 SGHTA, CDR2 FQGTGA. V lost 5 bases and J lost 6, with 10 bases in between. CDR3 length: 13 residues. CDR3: CASSRLVSGELFF. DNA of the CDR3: TGTGCCAGCAGCCGACTAGTTTCCGGGGAGCTGTTTTTT.

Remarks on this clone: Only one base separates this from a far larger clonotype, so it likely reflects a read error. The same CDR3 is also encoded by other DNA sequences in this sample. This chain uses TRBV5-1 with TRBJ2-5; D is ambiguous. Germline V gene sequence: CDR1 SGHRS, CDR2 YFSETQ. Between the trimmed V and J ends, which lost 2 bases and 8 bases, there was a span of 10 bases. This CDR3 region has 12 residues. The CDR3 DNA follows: TGCGCCAGCAGCTTTGATTCCTTTACCCAGTACTTC. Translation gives CASSFDSFTQYF. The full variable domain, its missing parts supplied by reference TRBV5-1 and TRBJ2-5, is KAGVTQTPRYLIKTRGQQVTLSCSPISGHRSVSWYQQTPGQGLQFLFEYFSETQRNKGNFPGRFSGRQFSNSRSEMNVSTLELGDSALYLCASSFDSFTQYFGPGTRLLVL.